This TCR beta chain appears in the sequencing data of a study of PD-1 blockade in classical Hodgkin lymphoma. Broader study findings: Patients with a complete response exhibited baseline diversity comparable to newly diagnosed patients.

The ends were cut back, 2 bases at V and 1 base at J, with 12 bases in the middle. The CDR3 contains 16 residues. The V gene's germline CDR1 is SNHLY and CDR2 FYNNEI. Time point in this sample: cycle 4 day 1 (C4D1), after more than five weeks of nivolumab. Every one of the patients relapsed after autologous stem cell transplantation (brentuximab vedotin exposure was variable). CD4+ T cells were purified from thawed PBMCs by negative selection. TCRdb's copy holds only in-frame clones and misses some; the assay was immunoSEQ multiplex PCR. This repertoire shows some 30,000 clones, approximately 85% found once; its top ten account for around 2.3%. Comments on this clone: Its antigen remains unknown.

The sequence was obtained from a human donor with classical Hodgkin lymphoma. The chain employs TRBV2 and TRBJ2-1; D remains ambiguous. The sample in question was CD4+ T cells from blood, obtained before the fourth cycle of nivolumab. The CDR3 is CASSETPPTSYNEQFF. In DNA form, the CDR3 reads TGTGCCAGCAGTGAAACCCCTCCAACTTCCTACAATGAGCAGTTCTTC.